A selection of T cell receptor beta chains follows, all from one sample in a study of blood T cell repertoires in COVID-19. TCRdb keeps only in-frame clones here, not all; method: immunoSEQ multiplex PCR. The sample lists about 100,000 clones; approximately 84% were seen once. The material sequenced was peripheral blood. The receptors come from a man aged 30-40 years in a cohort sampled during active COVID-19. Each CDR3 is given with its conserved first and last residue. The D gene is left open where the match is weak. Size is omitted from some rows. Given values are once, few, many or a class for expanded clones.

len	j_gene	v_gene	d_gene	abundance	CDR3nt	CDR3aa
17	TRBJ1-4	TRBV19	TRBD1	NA	TGTGCCAGGAGGGACAGCAAGCTCAAGTCAACTAATGAAAAACTGTTTTTT	CARRDSKLKSTNEKLFF
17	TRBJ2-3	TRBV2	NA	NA	TGTGCCAGCAGTGAGGAGCAGGGAAGGGGACACATGGATACGCAGTATTTT	CASSEEQGRGHMDTQYF
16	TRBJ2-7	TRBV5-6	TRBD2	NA	TGTGCCAGCAGCTCCTCCGGGACTAGCCGTTCCTACGAGCAGTACTTC	CASSSSGTSRSYEQYF
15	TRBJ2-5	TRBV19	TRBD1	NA	TGTGCCACCGGGGGACAGGGGGCGGGGGAAGAGACCCAGTACTTC	CATGGQGAGEETQYF
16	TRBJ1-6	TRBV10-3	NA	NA	TGTGCCATCAGTGAGTCGTTGTCAGGGGAGCGTTCACCCCTCCACTTT	CAISESLSGERSPLHF
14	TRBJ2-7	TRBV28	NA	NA	TGTGCCAGCAGGGCTACAGGGAGCTCCTACGAGCAGTACTTC	CASRATGSSYEQYF
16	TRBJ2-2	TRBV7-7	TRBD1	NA	TGTGCCAGCAGCGCTTACAGGGGGCGCGGAACCGGGGAGCTGTTTTTT	CASSAYRGRGTGELFF
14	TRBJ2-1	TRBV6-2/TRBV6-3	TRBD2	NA	TGTGCCAGCAGTTTGGGACTAGACCCTAATGAGCAGTTCTTC	CASSLGLDPNEQFF
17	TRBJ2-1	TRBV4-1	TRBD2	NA	TGCGCCAGCAGCCAAGGGATAGCCGGCGGGGGCTACAATGAGCAGTTCTTC	CASSQGIAGGGYNEQFF
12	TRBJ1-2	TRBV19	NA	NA	TGTGCCAGTAGTATGTATGACTATGGCTACACCTTC	CASSMYDYGYTF
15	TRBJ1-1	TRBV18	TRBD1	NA	TGTGCCAGCTCACGGGGGGGACAGGGGTACACTGAAGCTTTCTTT	CASSRGGQGYTEAFF
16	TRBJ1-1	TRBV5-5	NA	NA	TGTGCCAGCAGCCCCGCTCCCCGACAGGCTTTCACTGAAGCTTTCTTT	CASSPAPRQAFTEAFF
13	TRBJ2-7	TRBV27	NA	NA	TGTGCCAGCAGTTTGATAGGGGGCTACGAGCAGTACTTC	CASSLIGGYEQYF
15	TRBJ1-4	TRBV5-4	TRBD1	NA	TGTGCCAGCAGCTCCAACAGGGGCTCCGGGGAAAAACTGTTTTTT	CASSSNRGSGEKLFF
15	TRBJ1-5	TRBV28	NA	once	TGTGCCAGCAAAATCCAGGGGATTGGCAATCAGCCCCAGCATTTT	CASKIQGIGNQPQHF
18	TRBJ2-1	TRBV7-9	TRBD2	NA	TGTGCCAGCAGCTTGACTAGCGGGGGGCCGAGCTCCTACAATGAGCAGTTCTTC	CASSLTSGGPSSYNEQFF
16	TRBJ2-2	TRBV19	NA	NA	TGTGCCAGTAGTATACCTCAGGGGTTAAGGGCCGGGGAGCTGTTTTTT	CASSIPQGLRAGELFF